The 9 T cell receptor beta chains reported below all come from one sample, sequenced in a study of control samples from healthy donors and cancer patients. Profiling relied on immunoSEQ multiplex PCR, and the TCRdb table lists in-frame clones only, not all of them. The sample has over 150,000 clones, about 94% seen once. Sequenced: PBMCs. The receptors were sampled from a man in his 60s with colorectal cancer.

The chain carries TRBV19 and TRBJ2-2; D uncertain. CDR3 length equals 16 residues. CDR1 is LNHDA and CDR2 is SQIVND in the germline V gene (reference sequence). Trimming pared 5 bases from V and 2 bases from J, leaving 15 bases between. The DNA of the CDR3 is TGTGCCAGTAGTGACCAATCTTCCCTCAACACCGGGGAGCTGTTTTTT. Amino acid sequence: CASSDQSSLNTGELFF.

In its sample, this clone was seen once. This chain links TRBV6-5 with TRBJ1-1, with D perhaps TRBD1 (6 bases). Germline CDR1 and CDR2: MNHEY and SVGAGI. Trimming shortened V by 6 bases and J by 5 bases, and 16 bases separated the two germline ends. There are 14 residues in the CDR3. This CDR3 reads CASRAYNRDTEAFF. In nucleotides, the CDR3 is TGTGCCAGCAGAGCCTACAACAGGGATACTGAAGCTTTCTTT.

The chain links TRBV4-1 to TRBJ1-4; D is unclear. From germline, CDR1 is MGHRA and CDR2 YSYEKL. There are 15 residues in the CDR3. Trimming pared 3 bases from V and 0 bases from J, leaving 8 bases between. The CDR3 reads CASSQTIATNEKLFF. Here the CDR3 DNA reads TGCGCCAGCAGCCAGACCATTGCAACTAATGAAAAACTGTTTTTT.

The CDR3: CAISGGTVASKNIQYF. The CDR3 region has the DNA TGTGCCATCAGTGGTGGAACAGTTGCCTCCAAAAACATTCAGTACTTC. The rearrangement joins TRBV10-3 to TRBJ2-4; D is undetermined. CDR1 and CDR2 (germline): ENHRY, SYGVKD. This CDR3 spans 16 amino acids. Trimming shortened V by 4 bases and J by 2 bases, and 15 bases separated the two germline ends.

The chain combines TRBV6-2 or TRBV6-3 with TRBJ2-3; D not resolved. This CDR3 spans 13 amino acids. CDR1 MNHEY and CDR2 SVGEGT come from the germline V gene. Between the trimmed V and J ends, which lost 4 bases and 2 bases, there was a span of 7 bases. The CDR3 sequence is CASSSQITDTQYF. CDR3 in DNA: TGTGCCAGCAGTTCCCAGATCACAGATACGCAGTATTTT.

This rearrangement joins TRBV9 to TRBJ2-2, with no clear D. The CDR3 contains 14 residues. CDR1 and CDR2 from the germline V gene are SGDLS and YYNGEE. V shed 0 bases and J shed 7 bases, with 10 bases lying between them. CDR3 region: CASSVEQTGGELFF. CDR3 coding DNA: TGTGCCAGCAGCGTAGAACAAACGGGCGGGGAGCTGTTTTTT.

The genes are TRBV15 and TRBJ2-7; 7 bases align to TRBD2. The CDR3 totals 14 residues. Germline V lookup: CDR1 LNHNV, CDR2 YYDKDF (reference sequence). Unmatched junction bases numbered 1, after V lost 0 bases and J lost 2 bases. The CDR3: CATSRDRGAYEQYF. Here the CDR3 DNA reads TGTGCCACCAGCAGAGATCGGGGGGCCTACGAGCAGTACTTC.

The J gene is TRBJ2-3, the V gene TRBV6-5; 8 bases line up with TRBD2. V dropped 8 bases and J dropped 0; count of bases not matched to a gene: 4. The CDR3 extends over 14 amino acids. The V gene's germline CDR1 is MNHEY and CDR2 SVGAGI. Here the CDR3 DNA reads TGTGCCAGCGGACTAGCAAGAAGCACAGATACGCAGTATTTT. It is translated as CASGLARSTDTQYF.

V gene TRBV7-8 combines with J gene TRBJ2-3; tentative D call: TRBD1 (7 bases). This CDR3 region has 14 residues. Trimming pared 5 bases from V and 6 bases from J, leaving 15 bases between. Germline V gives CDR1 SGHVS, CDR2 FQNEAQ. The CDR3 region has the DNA TGTGCCAGCAGCCAGGAGGGGGCTTTGGATACGCAGTATTTT. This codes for CASSQEGALDTQYF.